This TCR beta chain was sequenced in a study of shared clonotypes between healthy human individuals. Produced via immunoSEQ multiplex PCR; TCRdb's table is partial and in-frame only. The table lists 2 million to 2.5 million clones, approximately 90% of them singletons. The V segment lost 4 bases and the J segment 6 bases; nucleotides outside the gene matches: 8. The length of the CDR3 is 16 residues. Germline V gene lookup returns CDR1 SGHRS and CDR2 YFSETQ. All participating donors were Caucasian adults from Nashville, Tennessee. This clonotype was obtained from a man between 18 and 35 years old in good health. Some clones in this sample may be carry-over from other donors' samples. The chain recombines TRBV5-1 with TRBJ2-1; TRBD2 matches 12 bases. Input material: naive CD4+ T cells from PBMCs. Noted subset: CD45RA+ positively selected. The CDR3 reads CASSPLTSGSPNEQFF. The CDR3 DNA sequence: TGCGCCAGCAGCCCACTGACTAGCGGGAGCCCCAATGAGCAGTTCTTC.